The TCR beta chain under discussion was sequenced for a study of cytomegalovirus exposure and HLA in healthy donors. Profiled with immunoSEQ multiplex PCR; TCRdb holds only in-frame clones, not every one. This sample has some 120,000 clones, with around 90% found just once. Germline V gene lookup returns CDR1 SGHDT and CDR2 YYEEEE. V trimming: 0 bases; J trimming: 6 bases; junction bases outside the gene matches: 1. The CDR3 loop spans 14 amino acids. This TCR was recovered from a young woman in good health and CMV-seronegative. The sequenced sample consisted of PBMCs. This rearrangement joins TRBV5-6 to TRBJ2-2, with 8 bases that match TRBD1. CDR3: CASSLGTGSGELFF. The CDR3 DNA follows: TGTGCCAGCAGCTTGGGGACAGGGTCCGGGGAGCTGTTTTTT.